A selection of T cell receptor beta chains follows, all from one sample in a study of cytomegalovirus exposure and HLA in healthy donors. Repertoires were generated with immunoSEQ multiplex PCR, while TCRdb's copy carries only in-frame clones and drops some. The sample table includes around 140,000 clones. The sequenced sample was PBMCs. These receptors were taken from a male donor in good health and CMV-seronegative. CDR3s include the opening cysteine and the closing phenylalanine or tryptophan.

v_call: TRBV2; cdr3_aa: CASSEPRGVNTEAFF
v_call: TRBV2; cdr3_aa: CASKQQGALGGTQYF
v_call: TRBV18; cdr3_aa: CASSQGVAGSTDTQYF
v_call: TRBV25-1; cdr3_aa: CASSERNQETQYF
v_call: TRBV29-1; cdr3_aa: CSVRQTGQTQYF
v_call: TRBV7-6; cdr3_aa: CASSLKEVEDYGYTF
v_call: TRBV6-1; cdr3_aa: CASRTGGAPYEQYF
v_call: TRBV7-2; cdr3_aa: CASSLATGRNTEAFF
v_call: TRBV13; cdr3_aa: CASSTSGSHEQYF
v_call: TRBV6-1; cdr3_aa: CASSETGLNTEAFF
v_call: TRBV5-5; cdr3_aa: CASSFLPGSNQPQHF
v_call: TRBV28; cdr3_aa: CASSPEGEANYGYTF